This TCR beta chain is drawn from a study of blood T cells in healthy people across ages. Findings and limits, study-wide: The fall in TCR beta diversity per million T cells was roughly linear with age. A greater number of naive CD4+ cells and higher diversity distinguished long-lived donors from aged donors. Unsorted PBMCs ruled out conclusive naive versus antigen-experienced comparison.

Primed by a sample-barcoded 5' primer and a J-beta primer mix, a second PCR proceeded for roughly 6 to 12 cycles. The yield of each sample was at least 2.5 million CDR3-containing paired-end reads. One entry per CDR3 protein results from TCRdb running MiXCR on the 5' RACE reads. Among about 1,500,000 distinct CDR3 sequences listed, 35% to 45% were seen once. In the case of this clonotype: No antigen is known for it.

Trimming pared 3 bases from V and 1 base from J, leaving 12 bases between. Germline V CDR1 and CDR2: ENHRY, SYGVKD. The CDR3 contains 15 residues. The receptor was isolated from a woman younger than 30 in good health. The sequenced material came from blood. V usage is TRBV10-3 and J usage is TRBJ1-1; a weak D match, TRBD1 (6 bases). CDR3 sequence reads: CAISDKGGQNTEAFF. In nucleotides, the CDR3 is TGTGCCATCAGTGATAAGGGGGGGCAGAACACTGAAGCTTTCTTT.